This TCR beta chain is from a study of early T cells in non-severe SARS-CoV-2 infection. The wider study: RNA in bulk from unsorted whole blood was sequenced, and chains were unpaired.

Each cDNA molecule carried a unique molecular identifier. One entry per CDR3 protein results from TCRdb running MiXCR on the 5' RACE reads. The sample has just over 70,000 distinct CDR3 sequences, around 13% seen once. At least ten counts were recorded for this clonotype. The target antigen is unknown. Study findings and constraints: Lookups in VDJdb leaned toward anti-spike CD8 responses and missed private and CD4 specificities.

Sequencing was carried out using whole blood. The receptor was isolated from an adult who was a healthcare worker with PCR-confirmed SARS-CoV-2 infection or an uninfected control (not recorded which).

DNA for the CDR3: TGTGCCAGCAGTTACTCCGGGATTCAGCCTTACAATGAGCAGTTCTTC. The encoded protein is CASSYSGIQPYNEQFF. The chain links TRBV6-5 to TRBJ2-1, with a possible D match to TRBD2 (5 bases). This CDR3 has 16 residues. Germline V gene lookup returns CDR1 MNHEY and CDR2 SVGAGI. V dropped 0 bases and J dropped 4 bases, with 13 bases sitting between them.